The 16 T cell receptor beta chains in this list originate from one sample, sequenced in a study of blood T cell repertoires in COVID-19. Profiled with immunoSEQ multiplex PCR; TCRdb holds only in-frame clones, not every one. The repertoire includes about 35,000 clones, roughly 78% of them detected once, and roughly two fifths sits in the top ten. Sequenced material: peripheral blood. Receptor source: an elderly man with active or convalescent COVID-19.

This clone was seen a few times. V and J are TRBV12-3 or TRBV12-4 and TRBJ2-7; D is perhaps TRBD1 (5 bases). This CDR3 has 13 residues. V lost 2 bases and J 3 bases, leaving 8 bases between the germline ends. The CDR3 nucleotides read TGTGCCAGCAGTTTATCAGGGAACTACGAGCAGTACTTC. Translated, it gives CASSLSGNYEQYF.

This chain joins TRBV19 and TRBJ2-5; tentatively, D is TRBD1 (6 bases). This CDR3 has 14 residues. V lost 5 bases and J lost 3, with 13 bases in between. Germline V gene data show CDR1 as LNHDA and CDR2 as SQIVND (reference sequence). CDR3 sequence (DNA): TGTGCCAGTAGTGCCCCAGGGGTGGAAGAGACCCAGTACTTC. It is translated as CASSAPGVEETQYF.

V gene TRBV11-3 combines with J gene TRBJ2-4, with 8 bases identical to TRBD2. The CDR3 runs 14 residues. Germline V gene lookup returns CDR1 SGHNT and CDR2 YENEEA. V was pared by 1 base and J by 9 bases, with 5 bases of the junction left unmatched. The CDR3 reads CASSLVTGGGIQYF. DNA for the CDR3: TGTGCCAGCAGCTTAGTGACGGGAGGGGGCATTCAGTACTTC.

This chain connects TRBV11-2 to TRBJ1-1, with 9 bases that match TRBD1. This CDR3 is 14 amino acids long. The junction had 0 bases not matched to a gene; V was cut back by 3 bases and J by 1 base. Germline loops: CDR1 SGHAT, CDR2 FQNNGV. CDR3 coding DNA: TGTGCCAGCAGCTTGGGACAGGGGAACACTGAAGCTTTCTTT. Protein: CASSLGQGNTEAFF.

The chain employs TRBV15 and TRBJ1-3, with D perhaps matching TRBD1 (5 bases). Per germline, CDR1 LNHNV and CDR2 YYDKDF (reference sequence). V lost 0 bases and J 4 bases, leaving 10 bases between the germline ends. The CDR3 length is 15 residues. The CDR3 DNA sequence: TGTGCCACCAGCAGAGATGCAGGGTCCGGAAACACCATATATTTT. Protein product: CATSRDAGSGNTIYF. Full variable domain (rest looked up from reference TRBV15 and TRBJ1-3): DAMVIQNPRYQVTQFGKPVTLSCSQTLNHNVMYWYQQKSSQAPKLLFHYYDKDFNNEADTPDNFQSRRPNTSFCFLDIRSPGLGDTAMYLCATSRDAGSGNTIYFGEGSWLTVV.

The chain employs TRBV9 and TRBJ2-1; D is possibly TRBD2 (6 bases). Germline loops: CDR1 SGDLS, CDR2 YYNGEE. CDR3 length: 13 residues. The V and J ends lost 4 bases and 9 bases respectively, with 14 bases between them. The CDR3 region has the DNA TGTGCCAGCAGCCCCTCGGGAGCGGCTGAGCAGTTCTTC. Its translation is CASSPSGAAEQFF.

This clone was seen only once. V gene TRBV4-2 combines with J gene TRBJ1-1; D call uncertain. Trimming shortened V by 4 bases and J by 1 base, and 13 bases separated the two germline ends. Germline-derived CDR1 and CDR2 are LGHNA and YNFKEQ. The CDR3 is made up of 15 amino acids. The CDR3 here is CASSRTTTGNTEAFF. Written as DNA, the CDR3 is TGTGCCAGCAGCCGAACCACCACGGGGAACACTGAAGCTTTCTTT.

V and J are TRBV5-1 and TRBJ2-3; D perhaps matches TRBD2 (5 bases). Between the trimmed V and J ends, which lost 0 bases and 1 base, there was a span of 6 bases. Germline CDR1 reads SGHRS; CDR2 reads YFSETQ. The CDR3 is 14 amino acids. DNA for the CDR3: TGCGCCAGCAGCTTGGATAGCGGCACAGATACGCAGTATTTT. Its protein is CASSLDSGTDTQYF. Using reference TRBV5-1 and TRBJ2-3 for the parts outside the CDR3, the full variable domain is KAGVTQTPRYLIKTRGQQVTLSCSPISGHRSVSWYQQTPGQGLQFLFEYFSETQRNKGNFPGRFSGRQFSNSRSEMNVSTLELGDSALYLCASSLDSGTDTQYFGPGTRLTVL.

There are a few counts of this clone. CDR3 bases: TGCGCCAGCAGCACCCGACACAGCTCCTACAATGAGCAGTTCTTC. Protein sequence: CASSTRHSSYNEQFF. This chain connects TRBV4-1 to TRBJ2-1; D uncertain. CDR3 length: 15 amino acids. V was trimmed by 5 bases and J by 0 bases, leaving 11 bases between them. CDR1 is MGHRA and CDR2 is YSYEKL in the germline V gene.

The chain uses TRBV18 and TRBJ1-1; TRBD1 matches at 9 bases. CDR3 length: 15 amino acids. The V gene's germline CDR1 is KGHSH and CDR2 LQKENI. With 6 bases clipped from V and 3 bases from J, the junction kept 8 bases outside the gene matches. The CDR3 reads CASSPIRDRDTEAFF. The CDR3 nucleotides are TGTGCCAGCTCCCCGATAAGGGACAGGGACACTGAAGCTTTCTTT.

Note on this clone: At one boundary the junction diverges from the germline segment, which might be a read error. This chain joins TRBV2 and TRBJ2-1; D is undetermined. There are 13 residues in the CDR3. Germline lookup yields CDR1 SNHLY and CDR2 FYNNEI. CDR3 amino acids: CVSSEASYNEQFF. CDR3 nucleotides: TGTGTCAGCAGTGAAGCCAGCTACAATGAGCAGTTCTTC.

The rearrangement uses TRBV19 and TRBJ1-5; 7 bases map to TRBD1. From germline, CDR1 is LNHDA and CDR2 SQIVND (reference sequence). Germline trimming cut 9 bases from V and 1 base from J; bases unmatched to any gene: 9. The CDR3 contains 15 residues. This CDR3 reads CASVRGQGSNQPQHF. CDR3 coding DNA: TGTGCCAGCGTTAGGGGGCAGGGGAGCAATCAGCCCCAGCATTTT.

The chain has TRBV6-4 and TRBJ2-7; 10 bases align to TRBD2. This CDR3 spans 13 amino acids. V gave up 7 bases and J gave up 2 bases; unmatched junction bases: 2. Germline V gene sequence: CDR1 MRHNA, CDR2 SNTAGT. CDR3 protein: CASIAGGTYEQYF. Here the CDR3 DNA reads TGTGCCAGCATAGCGGGAGGAACCTACGAGCAGTACTTC.

This rearrangement joins TRBV10-3 to TRBJ2-2, with TRBD2 as a possible D gene (6 bases). Germline V gene lookup returns CDR1 ENHRY and CDR2 SYGVKD. The CDR3 is 15 residues long. The V end was cut by 7 bases, the J end by 6 bases, with 18 bases between. CDR3 loop: CAIMEGGGVSGELFF. The CDR3 DNA reads as TGTGCCATCATGGAGGGAGGAGGGGTCTCCGGGGAGCTGTTTTTT.

V gene TRBV30 combines with J gene TRBJ2-2; 8 bases fit TRBD1. Per germline, CDR1 GTSNPN and CDR2 SVGIG (reference sequence). V gave up 7 bases and J gave up 1 base; unmatched junction bases: 2. This CDR3 has 13 residues. Written as DNA, the CDR3 is TGTGCCTTAGACAGGGGGAACACCGGGGAGCTGTTTTTT. As protein: CALDRGNTGELFF.

V gene TRBV28 combines with J gene TRBJ1-5, with D perhaps TRBD1 (6 bases). Germline V gives CDR1 MDHEN, CDR2 SYDVKM. The CDR3 length is 12 residues. Deletions cut 10 bases from V and 3 bases from J, with 10 bases between. As DNA, the CDR3 is TGTGCCATCACAGGGCTCAATCAGCCCCAGCATTTT. This sequence encodes CAITGLNQPQHF.